This TCR beta chain appears in the sequencing data of a study of OX40 agonist ivuxolimab in advanced cancers. Study context: About 40% of patients had received prior checkpoint inhibitor therapy.

A word on this clone: Its antigen is unidentified.

Measured with immunoSEQ multiplex PCR; TCRdb has only the in-frame clones, and not every one. This sample has more than 45,000 clones; 75% to 90% occur once, and the top ten carry 0.75%. General study points: There were also nonresponders showing low normalized T-cell clonal expansion.

After removal of 3 bases from V and 9 bases from J, the junction contained 10 bases not matched to a gene. CDR1 is MNHEY and CDR2 is SMNVEV in the germline V gene (reference sequence). The CDR3 has 16 amino acids. The chain employs TRBV27 and TRBJ1-6, with 8 bases lining up with TRBD1. This clonotype was sampled from an adult with an advanced solid tumor such as melanoma, head and neck, liver or kidney cancer. The material sequenced was CD4+ or CD8+ T cells sorted from blood, taken in a trial of the OX40 agonist ivuxolimab. CDR3 DNA: TGTGCCAGCAGTTTGGGGGGGGCAGGGGGCTTTTCACCCCTCCACTTT. Its protein product is CASSLGGAGGFSPLHF.